This T cell receptor beta chain derives from a study of OX40 agonist ivuxolimab in advanced cancers. Germline V lookup: CDR1 LGHNA, CDR2 YNFKEQ. The ends were cut back, 0 bases at V and 7 bases at J, with 7 bases in the middle. This CDR3 has 14 residues. Repertoires were generated with immunoSEQ multiplex PCR, while TCRdb's copy carries only in-frame clones and drops some. Of roughly 77,000 clones detected, under 90% appear once; the ten largest clones hold approximately 0.51%. The source is an adult with an advanced solid tumor such as melanoma, head and neck, liver or kidney cancer. Sequencing used CD4+ or CD8+ T cells sorted from blood, obtained in a trial of the OX40 agonist ivuxolimab. The chain joins TRBV4-2 to TRBJ1-6, with no clear D. The CDR3 here is CASSQEERNSPLHF. Written as DNA, the CDR3 is TGTGCCAGCAGCCAAGAAGAGAGGAATTCACCCCTCCACTTT.